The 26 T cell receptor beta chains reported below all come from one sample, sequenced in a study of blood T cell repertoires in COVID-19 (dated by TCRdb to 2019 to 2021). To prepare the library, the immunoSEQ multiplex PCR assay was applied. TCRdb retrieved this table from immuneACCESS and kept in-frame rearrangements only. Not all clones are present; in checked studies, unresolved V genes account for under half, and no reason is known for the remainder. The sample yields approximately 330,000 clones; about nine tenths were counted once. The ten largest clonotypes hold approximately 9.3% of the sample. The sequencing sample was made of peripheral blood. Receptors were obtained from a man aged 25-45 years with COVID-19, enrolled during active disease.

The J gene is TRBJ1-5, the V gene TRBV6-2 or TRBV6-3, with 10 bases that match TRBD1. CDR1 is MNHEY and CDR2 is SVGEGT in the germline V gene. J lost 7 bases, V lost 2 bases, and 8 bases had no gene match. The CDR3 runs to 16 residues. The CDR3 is CASSYAIDRGRQPQHF. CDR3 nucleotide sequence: TGTGCCAGCAGTTACGCGATCGACAGGGGGCGACAGCCCCAGCATTTT.

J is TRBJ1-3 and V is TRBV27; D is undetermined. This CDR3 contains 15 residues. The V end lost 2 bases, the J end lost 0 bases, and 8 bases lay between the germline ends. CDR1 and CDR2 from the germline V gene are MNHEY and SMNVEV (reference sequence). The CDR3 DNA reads TGTGCCAGCAGTTTACACACTAGCTCTGGAAACACCATATATTTT. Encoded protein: CASSLHTSSGNTIYF.

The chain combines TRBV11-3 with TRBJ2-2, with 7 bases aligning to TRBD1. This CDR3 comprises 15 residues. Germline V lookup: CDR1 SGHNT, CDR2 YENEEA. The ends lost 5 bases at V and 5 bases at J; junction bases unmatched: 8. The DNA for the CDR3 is TGTGCCAGCAGCCTTATAGGGGGCCGAACCGGGGAGCTGTTTTTT. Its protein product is CASSLIGGRTGELFF.

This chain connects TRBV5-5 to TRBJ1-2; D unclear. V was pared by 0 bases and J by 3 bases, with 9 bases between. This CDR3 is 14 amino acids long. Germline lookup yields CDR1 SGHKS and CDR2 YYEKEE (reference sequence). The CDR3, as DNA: TGTGCCAGCAGCTTGGCCTCGAGGGACTATGGCTACACCTTC. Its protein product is CASSLASRDYGYTF.

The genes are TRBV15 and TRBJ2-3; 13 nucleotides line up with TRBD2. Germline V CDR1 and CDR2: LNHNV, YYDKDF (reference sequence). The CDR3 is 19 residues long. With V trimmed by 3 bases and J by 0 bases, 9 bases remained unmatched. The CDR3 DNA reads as TGTGCCACCAGCAGCCCCTCGACTAGCGGGGGGACTAGCACAGATACGCAGTATTTT. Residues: CATSSPSTSGGTSTDTQYF. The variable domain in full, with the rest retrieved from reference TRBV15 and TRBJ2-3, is DAMVIQNPRYQVTQFGKPVTLSCSQTLNHNVMYWYQQKSSQAPKLLFHYYDKDFNNEADTPDNFQSRRPNTSFCFLDIRSPGLGDTAMYLCATSSPSTSGGTSTDTQYFGPGTRLTVL.

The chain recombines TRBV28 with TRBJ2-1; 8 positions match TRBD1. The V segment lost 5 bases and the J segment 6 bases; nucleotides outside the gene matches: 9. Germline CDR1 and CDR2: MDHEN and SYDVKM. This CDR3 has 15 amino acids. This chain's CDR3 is CASSEGTGFSNEQFF. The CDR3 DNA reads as TGTGCCAGCAGTGAAGGGACAGGTTTTTCCAATGAGCAGTTCTTC.

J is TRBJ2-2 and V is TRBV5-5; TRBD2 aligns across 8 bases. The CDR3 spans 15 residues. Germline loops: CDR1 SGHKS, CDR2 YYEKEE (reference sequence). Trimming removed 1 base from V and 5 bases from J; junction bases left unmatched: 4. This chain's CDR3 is CASSLRGGRTGELFF. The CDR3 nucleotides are TGTGCCAGCAGCTTGCGCGGGGGGCGAACCGGGGAGCTGTTTTTT.

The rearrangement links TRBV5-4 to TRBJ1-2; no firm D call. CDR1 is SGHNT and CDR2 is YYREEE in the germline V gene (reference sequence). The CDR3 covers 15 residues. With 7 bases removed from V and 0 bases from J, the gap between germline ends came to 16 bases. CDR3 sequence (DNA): TGTGCCAGCCTGGAGCCACCCTTGGCTAACTATGGCTACACCTTC. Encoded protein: CASLEPPLANYGYTF.

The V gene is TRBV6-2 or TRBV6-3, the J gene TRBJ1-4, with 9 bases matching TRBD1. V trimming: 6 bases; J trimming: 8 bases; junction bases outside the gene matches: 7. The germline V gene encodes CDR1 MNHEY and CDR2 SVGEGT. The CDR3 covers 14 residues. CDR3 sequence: CASSDRQGEEKLFF. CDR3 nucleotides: TGTGCCAGCAGCGACAGACAGGGGGAAGAAAAACTGTTTTTT.

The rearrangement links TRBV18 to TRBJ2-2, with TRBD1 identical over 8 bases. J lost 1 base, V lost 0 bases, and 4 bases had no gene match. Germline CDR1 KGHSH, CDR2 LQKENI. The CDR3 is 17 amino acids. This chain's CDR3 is CASSPPNRGKNTGELFF. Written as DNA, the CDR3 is TGTGCCAGCTCACCACCGAACAGGGGGAAGAACACCGGGGAGCTGTTTTTT. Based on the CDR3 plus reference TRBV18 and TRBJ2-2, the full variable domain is NAGVMQNPRHLVRRRGQEARLRCSPMKGHSHVYWYRQLPEEGLKFMVYLQKENIIDESGMPKERFSAEFPKEGPSILRIQQVVRGDSAAYFCASSPPNRGKNTGELFFGEGSRLTVL.

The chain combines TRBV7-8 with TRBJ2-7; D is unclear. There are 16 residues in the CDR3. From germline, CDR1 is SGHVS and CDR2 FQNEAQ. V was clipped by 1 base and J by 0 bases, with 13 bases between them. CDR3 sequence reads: CASSLEVQYSSYEQYF. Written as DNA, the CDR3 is TGTGCCAGCAGCTTAGAAGTACAGTACAGCTCCTACGAGCAGTACTTC.

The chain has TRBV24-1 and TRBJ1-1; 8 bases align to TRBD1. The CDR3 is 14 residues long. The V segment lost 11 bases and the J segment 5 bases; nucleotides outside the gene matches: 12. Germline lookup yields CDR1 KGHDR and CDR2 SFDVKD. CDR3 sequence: CAITTGAQGTEAFF. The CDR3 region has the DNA TGTGCCATCACGACAGGGGCCCAGGGAACTGAAGCTTTCTTT.

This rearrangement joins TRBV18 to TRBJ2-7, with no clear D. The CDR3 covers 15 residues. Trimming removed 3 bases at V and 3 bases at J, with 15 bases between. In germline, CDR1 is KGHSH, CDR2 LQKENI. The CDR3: CASSPYLSSSYEQYF. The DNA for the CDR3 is TGTGCCAGCTCACCTTATCTTAGTAGCAGCTACGAGCAGTACTTC.

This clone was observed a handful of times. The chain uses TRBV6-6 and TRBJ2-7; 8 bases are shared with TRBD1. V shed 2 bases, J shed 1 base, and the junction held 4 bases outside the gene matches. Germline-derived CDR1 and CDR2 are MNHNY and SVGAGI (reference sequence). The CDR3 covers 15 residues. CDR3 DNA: TGTGCCAGCAGTTACCCGAGACAGGGGTCCTACGAGCAGTACTTC. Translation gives CASSYPRQGSYEQYF.

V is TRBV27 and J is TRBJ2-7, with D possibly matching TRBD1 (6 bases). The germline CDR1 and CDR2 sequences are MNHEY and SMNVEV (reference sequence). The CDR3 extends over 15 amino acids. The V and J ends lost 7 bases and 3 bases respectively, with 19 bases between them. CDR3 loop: CASTSGTTKDYEQYF. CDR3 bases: TGTGCCAGCACCTCCGGGACAACAAAGGACTACGAGCAGTACTTC.

This CDR3 is CATKEGAGNTEAFF. In nucleotides, the CDR3 is TGCGCCACTAAGGAGGGGGCGGGGAACACTGAAGCTTTCTTT. The gene calls are TRBV5-1 and TRBJ1-1; 7 positions match TRBD1. The J segment lost 1 base and the V segment lost 9 bases, leaving 9 bases of the junction unmatched. Per germline, CDR1 SGHRS and CDR2 YFSETQ. The CDR3 is 14 residues long.

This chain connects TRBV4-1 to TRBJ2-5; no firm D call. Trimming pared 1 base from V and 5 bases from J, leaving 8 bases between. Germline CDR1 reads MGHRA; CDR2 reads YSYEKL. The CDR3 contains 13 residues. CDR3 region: CASSQGVLETQYF. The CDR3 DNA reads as TGCGCCAGCAGCCAAGGCGTGTTGGAGACCCAGTACTTC.

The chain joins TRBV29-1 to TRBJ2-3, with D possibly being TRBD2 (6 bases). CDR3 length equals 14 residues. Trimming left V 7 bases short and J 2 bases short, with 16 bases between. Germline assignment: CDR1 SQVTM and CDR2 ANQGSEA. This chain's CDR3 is CSALIGGTTDTQYF. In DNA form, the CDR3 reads TGCAGCGCCCTAATAGGCGGGACCACAGATACGCAGTATTTT.

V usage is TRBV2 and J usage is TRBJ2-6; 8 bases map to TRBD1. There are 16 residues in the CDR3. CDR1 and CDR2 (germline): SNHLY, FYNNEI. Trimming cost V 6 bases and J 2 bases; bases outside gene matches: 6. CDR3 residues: CASRRVQGAGANVLTF. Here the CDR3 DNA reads TGTGCCAGCAGGAGGGTACAGGGGGCTGGGGCCAACGTCCTGACTTTC.

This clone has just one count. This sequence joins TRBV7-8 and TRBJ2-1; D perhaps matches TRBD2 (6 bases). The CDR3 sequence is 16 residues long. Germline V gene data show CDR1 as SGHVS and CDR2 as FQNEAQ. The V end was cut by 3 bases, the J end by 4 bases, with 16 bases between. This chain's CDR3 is CASSFYGGIGYNEQFF. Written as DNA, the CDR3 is TGTGCCAGCAGCTTTTATGGCGGGATAGGTTACAATGAGCAGTTCTTC.

CDR3 sequence: CASSQGLGGEPYEQYF. The CDR3 nucleotides read TGTGCCAGCAGCCAAGGGCTTGGCGGGGAACCCTACGAGCAGTACTTC. The chain is built from TRBV7-9 and TRBJ2-7; D is possibly TRBD2 (6 bases). With 5 bases removed from V and 2 bases from J, the gap between germline ends came to 19 bases. Germline-derived CDR1 and CDR2 are SEHNR and FQNEAQ (reference sequence). The CDR3 consists of 16 residues.

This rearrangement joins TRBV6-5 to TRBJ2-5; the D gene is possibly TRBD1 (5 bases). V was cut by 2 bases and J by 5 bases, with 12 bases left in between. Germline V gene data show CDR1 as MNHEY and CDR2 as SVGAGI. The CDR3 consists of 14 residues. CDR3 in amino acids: CASSYGQGSETQYF. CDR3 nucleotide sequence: TGTGCCAGCAGTTACGGGCAGGGCTCCGAGACCCAGTACTTC.

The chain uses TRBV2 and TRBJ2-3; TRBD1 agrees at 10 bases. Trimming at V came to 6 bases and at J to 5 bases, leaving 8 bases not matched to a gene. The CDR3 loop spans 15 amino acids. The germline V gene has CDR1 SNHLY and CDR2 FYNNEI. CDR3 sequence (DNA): TGTGCCAGCAGCCTAAGGACAGGGGGAGGAGATACGCAGTATTTT. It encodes CASSLRTGGGDTQYF.

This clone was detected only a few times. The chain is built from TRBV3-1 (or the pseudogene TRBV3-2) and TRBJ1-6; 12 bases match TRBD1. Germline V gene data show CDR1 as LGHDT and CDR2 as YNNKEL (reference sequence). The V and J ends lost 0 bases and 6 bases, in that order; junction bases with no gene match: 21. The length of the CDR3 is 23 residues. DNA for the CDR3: TGTGCCAGCAGCCAAGATCCGCTATACTCCGGGACAGGGGGCCCTCGGGGTAATTCACCCCTCCACTTT. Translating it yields CASSQDPLYSGTGGPRGNSPLHF.

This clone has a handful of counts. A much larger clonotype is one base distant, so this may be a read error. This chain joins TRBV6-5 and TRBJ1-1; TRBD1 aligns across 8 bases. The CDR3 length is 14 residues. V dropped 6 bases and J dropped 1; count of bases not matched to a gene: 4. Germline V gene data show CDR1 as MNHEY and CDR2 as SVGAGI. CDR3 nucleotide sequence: TGTGCCAGCAGCACTGGACAGGGGAACACTGAAGCTTTCTTT. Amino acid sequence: CASSTGQGNTEAFF.

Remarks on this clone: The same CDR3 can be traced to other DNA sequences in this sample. The CDR3 sequence is CASSSQGTYNEQFF. CDR3 bases: TGTGCCAGCAGCTCACAGGGGACCTACAATGAGCAGTTCTTC. The rearrangement joins TRBV5-4 to TRBJ2-1; 7 positions match TRBD1. The CDR3 sequence is 14 residues long. Germline V gene sequence: CDR1 SGHNT, CDR2 YYREEE (reference sequence). V gave up 3 bases and J gave up 2 bases; unmatched junction bases: 2.